The clone carrying this T cell receptor beta chain appeared a few times. Attached unique molecular identifiers marked individual cDNA molecules. MiXCR was run by TCRdb on the 5' RACE reads, yielding one entry per CDR3 protein. The sample shows tens of thousands of distinct CDR3 sequences, about 12% of them seen only once. The data were taken from a study of early T cells in non-severe SARS-CoV-2 infection. Study information: Chains from this unsorted whole-blood bulk RNA could not be paired.

The junction had 8 bases not matched to a gene; V was cut back by 5 bases and J by 5 bases. The CDR3 totals 14 residues. Germline CDR1 reads MNHNY; CDR2 reads SVGAGI (reference sequence). This sequence joins TRBV6-6 and TRBJ1-2; 7 nucleotides agree with TRBD1. The receptor was isolated from an adult who was a healthcare worker with PCR-confirmed SARS-CoV-2 infection or an uninfected control (not recorded which). The sequenced material came from whole blood. The CDR3: CASSRNTGAYGYTF. The CDR3 nucleotides are TGTGCCAGCAGTCGTAATACAGGGGCATATGGCTACACCTTC.